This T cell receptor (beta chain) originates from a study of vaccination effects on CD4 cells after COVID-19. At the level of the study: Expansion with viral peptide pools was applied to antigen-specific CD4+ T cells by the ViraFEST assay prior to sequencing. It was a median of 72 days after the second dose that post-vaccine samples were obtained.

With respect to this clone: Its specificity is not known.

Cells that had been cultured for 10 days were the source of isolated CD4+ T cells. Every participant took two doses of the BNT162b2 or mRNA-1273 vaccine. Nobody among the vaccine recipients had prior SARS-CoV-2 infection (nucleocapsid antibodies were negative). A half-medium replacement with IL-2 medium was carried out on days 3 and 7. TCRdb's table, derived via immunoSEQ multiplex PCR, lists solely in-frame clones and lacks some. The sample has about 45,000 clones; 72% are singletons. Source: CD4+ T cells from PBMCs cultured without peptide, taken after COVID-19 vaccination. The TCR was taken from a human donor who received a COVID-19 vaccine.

For the CDR3, the DNA is TGCAGCGTTGAAGATTACATGAACACTGAAGCTTTCTTT. Translating it yields CSVEDYMNTEAFF. The chain employs TRBV29-1 and TRBJ1-1; D unresolved. The CDR3 spans 13 residues. V lost 0 bases to trimming and J lost 0 bases, with 5 bases between them. Germline CDR1 SQVTM, CDR2 ANQGSEA.